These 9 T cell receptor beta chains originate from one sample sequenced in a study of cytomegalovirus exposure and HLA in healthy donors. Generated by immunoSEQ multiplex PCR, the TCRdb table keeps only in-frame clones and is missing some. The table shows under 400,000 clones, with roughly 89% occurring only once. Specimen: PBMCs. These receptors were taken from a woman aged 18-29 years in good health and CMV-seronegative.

The CDR3 bases are TGTGCCAGCAGTTTAGGCGAGCAGTTCTTC. This encodes CASSLGEQFF. J is TRBJ2-1 and V is TRBV28; D is unresolved. There are 10 residues in the CDR3. Trimming stripped 2 bases from V and 10 bases from J, with 3 bases between. Germline CDR1 and CDR2: MDHEN and SYDVKM.

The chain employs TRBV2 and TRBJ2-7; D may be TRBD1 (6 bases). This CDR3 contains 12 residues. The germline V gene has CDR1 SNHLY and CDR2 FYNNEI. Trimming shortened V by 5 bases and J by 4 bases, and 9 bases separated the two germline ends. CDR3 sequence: CASSRDTYEQYF. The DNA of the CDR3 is TGTGCCAGCAGTCGGGACACTTACGAGCAGTACTTC. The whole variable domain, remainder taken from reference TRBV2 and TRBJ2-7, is EPEVTQTPSHQVTQMGQEVILRCVPISNHLYFYWYRQILGQKVEFLVSFYNNEISEKSEIFDDQFSVERPDGSNFTLKIRSTKLEDSAMYFCASSRDTYEQYFGPGTRLTVT.

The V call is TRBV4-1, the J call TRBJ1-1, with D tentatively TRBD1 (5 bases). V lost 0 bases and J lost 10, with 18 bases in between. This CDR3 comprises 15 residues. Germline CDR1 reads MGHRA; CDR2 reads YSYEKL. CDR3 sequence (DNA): TGCGCCAGCAGCCAAGACAAAAGCGGGGCGGTGGGAGCTTTCTTT. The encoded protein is CASSQDKSGAVGAFF.

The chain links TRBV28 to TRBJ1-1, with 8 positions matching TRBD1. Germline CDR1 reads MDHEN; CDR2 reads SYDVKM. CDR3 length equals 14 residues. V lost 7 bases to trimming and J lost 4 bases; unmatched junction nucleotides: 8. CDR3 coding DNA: TGTGCCAGCAACCTCTCCAGGGGGCCCACTGAAGCTTTCTTT. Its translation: CASNLSRGPTEAFF.

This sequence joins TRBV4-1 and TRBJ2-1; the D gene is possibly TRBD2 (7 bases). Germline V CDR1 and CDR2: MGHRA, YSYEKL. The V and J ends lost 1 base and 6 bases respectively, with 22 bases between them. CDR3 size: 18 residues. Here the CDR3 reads CASSQVFRGAPGVNEQFF. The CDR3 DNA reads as TGCGCCAGCAGCCAAGTATTCCGGGGGGCGCCGGGCGTCAATGAGCAGTTCTTC.

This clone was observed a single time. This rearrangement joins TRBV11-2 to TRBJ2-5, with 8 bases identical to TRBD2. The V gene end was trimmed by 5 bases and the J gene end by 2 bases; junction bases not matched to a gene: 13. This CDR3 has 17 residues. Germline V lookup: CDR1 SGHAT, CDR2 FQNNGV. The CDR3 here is CASSRAHGGGRQETQYF. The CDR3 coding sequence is TGTGCCAGCAGCCGGGCCCATGGCGGGGGGCGGCAAGAGACCCAGTACTTC. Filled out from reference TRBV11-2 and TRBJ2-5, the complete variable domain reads EAGVAQSPRYKIIEKRQSVAFWCNPISGHATLYWYQQILGQGPKLLIQFQNNGVVDDSQLPKDRFSAERLKGVDSTLKIQPAKLEDSAVYLCASSRAHGGGRQETQYFGPGTRLLVL.

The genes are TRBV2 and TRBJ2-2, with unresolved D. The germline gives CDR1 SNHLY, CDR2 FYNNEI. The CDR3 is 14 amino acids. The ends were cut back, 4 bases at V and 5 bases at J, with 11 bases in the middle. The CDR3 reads CASSASDYTGELFF. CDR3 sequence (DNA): TGTGCCAGCAGTGCAAGCGATTATACCGGGGAGCTGTTTTTT.

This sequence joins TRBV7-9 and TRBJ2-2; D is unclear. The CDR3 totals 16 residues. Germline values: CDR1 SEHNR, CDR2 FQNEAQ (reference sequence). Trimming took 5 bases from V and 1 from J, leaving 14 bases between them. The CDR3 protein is CASSLGPGGNTGELFF. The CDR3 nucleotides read TGTGCCAGCAGCCTTGGTCCCGGCGGGAACACCGGGGAGCTGTTTTTT.

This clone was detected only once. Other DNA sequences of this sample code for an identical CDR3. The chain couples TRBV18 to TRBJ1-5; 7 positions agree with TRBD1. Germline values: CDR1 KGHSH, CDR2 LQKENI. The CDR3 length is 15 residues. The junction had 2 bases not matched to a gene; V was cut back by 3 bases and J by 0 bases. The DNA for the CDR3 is TGTGCCAGCTCACCGGGGACAGTTAGCAATCAGCCCCAGCATTTT. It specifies CASSPGTVSNQPQHF.